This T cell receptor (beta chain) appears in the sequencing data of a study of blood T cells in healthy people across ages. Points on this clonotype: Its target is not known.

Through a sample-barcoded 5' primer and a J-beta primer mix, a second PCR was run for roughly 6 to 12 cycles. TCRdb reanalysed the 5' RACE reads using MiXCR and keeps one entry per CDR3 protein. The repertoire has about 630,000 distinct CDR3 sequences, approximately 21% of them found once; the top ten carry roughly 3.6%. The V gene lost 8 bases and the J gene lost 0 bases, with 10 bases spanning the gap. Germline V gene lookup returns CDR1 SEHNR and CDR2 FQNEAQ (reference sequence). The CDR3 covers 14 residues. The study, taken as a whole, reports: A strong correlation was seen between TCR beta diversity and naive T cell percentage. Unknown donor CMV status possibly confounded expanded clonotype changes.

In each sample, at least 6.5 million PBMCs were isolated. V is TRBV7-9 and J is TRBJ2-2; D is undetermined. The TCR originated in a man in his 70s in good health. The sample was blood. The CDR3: CASGHPANTGELFF. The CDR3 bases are TGTGCCAGCGGCCATCCAGCGAACACCGGGGAGCTGTTTTTT.